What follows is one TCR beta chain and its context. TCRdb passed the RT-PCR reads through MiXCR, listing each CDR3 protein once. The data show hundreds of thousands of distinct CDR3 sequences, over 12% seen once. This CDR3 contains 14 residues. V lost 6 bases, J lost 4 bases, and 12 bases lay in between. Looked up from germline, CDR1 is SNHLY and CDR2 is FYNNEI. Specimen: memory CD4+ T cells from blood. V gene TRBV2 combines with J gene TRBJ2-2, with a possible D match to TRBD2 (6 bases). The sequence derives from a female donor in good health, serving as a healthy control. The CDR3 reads CASRTRTVTGELFF. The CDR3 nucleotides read TGTGCCAGCAGGACTAGGACGGTCACCGGGGAGCTGTTTTTT.